The present TCR beta chain was sequenced within a study of read filtering for tumor transcriptome and immune sequencing. This CDR3 spans 16 amino acids. Germline V CDR1 and CDR2: SGHTA, FQGNSA. V was pared by 3 bases and J by 0 bases, with 6 bases of the junction left unmatched. This library used roughly 370 ng RNA and molecular barcoded adaptors spanning alpha/delta and beta/gamma chains. TCRdb reanalysed the reads using MiXCR and keeps one entry per CDR3 protein. The top ten hold around 8.2% of the sample, which has around 130,000 distinct CDR3 sequences, around 14% seen once. This clonotype was counted between two and nine times.

The chain joins TRBV7-2 to TRBJ2-5, with 8 bases fitting TRBD1. The sequenced sample consisted of a population of CD138-negative cells sorted from bone marrow. This TCR was sampled from a donor at least 40 years old with multiple myeloma. Written as DNA, the CDR3 is TGTGCCAGCAGCTTCGGCAGGGACAGGTACCAAGAGACCCAGTACTTC. Encoded protein: CASSFGRDRYQETQYF.